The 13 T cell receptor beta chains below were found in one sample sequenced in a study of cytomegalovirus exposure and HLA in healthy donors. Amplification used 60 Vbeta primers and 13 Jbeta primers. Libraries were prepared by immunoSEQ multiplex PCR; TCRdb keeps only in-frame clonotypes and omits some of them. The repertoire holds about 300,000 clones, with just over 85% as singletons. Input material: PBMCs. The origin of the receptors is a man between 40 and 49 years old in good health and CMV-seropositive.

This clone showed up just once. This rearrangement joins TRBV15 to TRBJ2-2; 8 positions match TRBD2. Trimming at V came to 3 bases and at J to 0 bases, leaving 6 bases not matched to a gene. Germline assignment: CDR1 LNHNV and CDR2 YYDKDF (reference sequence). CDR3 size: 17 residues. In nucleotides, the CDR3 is TGTGCCACCAGCAGTAGACTAGCGTCTACGAACACCGGGGAGCTGTTTTTT. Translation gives CATSSRLASTNTGELFF.

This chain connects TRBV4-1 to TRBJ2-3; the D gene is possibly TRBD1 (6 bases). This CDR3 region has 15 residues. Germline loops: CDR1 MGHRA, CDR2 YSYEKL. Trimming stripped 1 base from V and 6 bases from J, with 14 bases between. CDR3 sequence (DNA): TGCGCCAGCAGCCAAGGGACAGTCGTCTACGATACGCAGTATTTT. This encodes CASSQGTVVYDTQYF.

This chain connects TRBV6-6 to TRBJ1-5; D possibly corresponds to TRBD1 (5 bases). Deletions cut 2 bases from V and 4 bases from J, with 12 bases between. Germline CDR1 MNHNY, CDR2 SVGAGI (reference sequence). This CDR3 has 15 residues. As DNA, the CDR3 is TGTGCCAGCAGTTACCTAGGAGGGGAAAATCAGCCCCAGCATTTT. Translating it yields CASSYLGGENQPQHF.

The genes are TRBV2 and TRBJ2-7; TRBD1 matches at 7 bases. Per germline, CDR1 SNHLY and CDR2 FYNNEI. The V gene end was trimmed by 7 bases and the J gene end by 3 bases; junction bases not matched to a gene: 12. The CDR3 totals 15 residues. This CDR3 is CASTTSGTERYEQYF. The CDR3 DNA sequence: TGTGCCAGCACAACTTCCGGGACAGAACGCTACGAGCAGTACTTC.

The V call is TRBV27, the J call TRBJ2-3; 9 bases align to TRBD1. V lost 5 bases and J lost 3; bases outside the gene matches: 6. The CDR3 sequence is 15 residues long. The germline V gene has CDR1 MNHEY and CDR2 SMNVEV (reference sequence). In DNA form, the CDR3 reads TGTGCCAGCAGTCTCCGGGACAGGGCGACAGATACGCAGTATTTT. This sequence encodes CASSLRDRATDTQYF.

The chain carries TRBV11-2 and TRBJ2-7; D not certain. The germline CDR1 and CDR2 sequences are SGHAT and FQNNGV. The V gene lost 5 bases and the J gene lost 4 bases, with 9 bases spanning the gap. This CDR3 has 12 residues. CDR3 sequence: CASSPRFYEQYF. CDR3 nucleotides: TGTGCCAGCAGCCCCCGGTTTTACGAGCAGTACTTC.

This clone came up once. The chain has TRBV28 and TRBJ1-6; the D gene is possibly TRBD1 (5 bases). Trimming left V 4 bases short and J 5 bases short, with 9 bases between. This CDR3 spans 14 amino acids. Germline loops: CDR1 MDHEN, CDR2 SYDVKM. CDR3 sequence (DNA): TGTGCCAGCAGTTCGACAGAGAATAATTCACCCCTCCACTTT. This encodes CASSSTENNSPLHF.

The CDR3 protein is CASGMTGQLNQPQHF. The CDR3 DNA sequence: TGTGCCAGCGGAATGACGGGACAGCTCAATCAGCCCCAGCATTTT. This chain connects TRBV6-6 to TRBJ1-5, with TRBD1 matching over 7 bases. The V gene's germline CDR1 is MNHNY and CDR2 SVGAGI (reference sequence). The CDR3 is 15 residues long. V was clipped by 8 bases and J by 3 bases; unmatched bases: 10.

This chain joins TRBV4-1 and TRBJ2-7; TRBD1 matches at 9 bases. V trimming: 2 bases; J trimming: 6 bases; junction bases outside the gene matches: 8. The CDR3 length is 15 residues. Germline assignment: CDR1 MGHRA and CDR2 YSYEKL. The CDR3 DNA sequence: TGCGCCAGCAGCCAAACTCCGGGACAGGGAAGCGAGCAGTACTTC. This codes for CASSQTPGQGSEQYF.

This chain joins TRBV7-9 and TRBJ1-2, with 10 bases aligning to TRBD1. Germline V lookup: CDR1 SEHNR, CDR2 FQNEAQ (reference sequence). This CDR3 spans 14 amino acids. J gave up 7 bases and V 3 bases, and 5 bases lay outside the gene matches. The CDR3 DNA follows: TGTGCCAGCAGCTTGACAGGGGGCAATGGTGGCTACACCTTC. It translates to CASSLTGGNGGYTF.

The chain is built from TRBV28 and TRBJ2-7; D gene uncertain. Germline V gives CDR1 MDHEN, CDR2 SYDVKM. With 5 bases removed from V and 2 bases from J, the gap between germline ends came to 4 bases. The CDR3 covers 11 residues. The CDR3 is CASSGTYEQYF. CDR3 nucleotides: TGTGCCAGCAGTGGCACCTACGAGCAGTACTTC.

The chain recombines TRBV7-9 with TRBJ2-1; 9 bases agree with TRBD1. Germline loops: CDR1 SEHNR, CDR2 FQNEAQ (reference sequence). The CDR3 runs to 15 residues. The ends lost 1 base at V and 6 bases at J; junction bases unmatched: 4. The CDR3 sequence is CASSLVPQGANEQFF. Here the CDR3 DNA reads TGTGCCAGCAGCTTAGTCCCACAGGGGGCCAATGAGCAGTTCTTC.

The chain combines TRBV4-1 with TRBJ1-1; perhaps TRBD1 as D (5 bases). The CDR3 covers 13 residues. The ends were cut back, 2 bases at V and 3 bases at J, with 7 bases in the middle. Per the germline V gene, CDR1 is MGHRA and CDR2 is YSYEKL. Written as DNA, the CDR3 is TGCGCCAGCAGCCAATTAGGGGACACTGAAGCTTTCTTT. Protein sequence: CASSQLGDTEAFF.